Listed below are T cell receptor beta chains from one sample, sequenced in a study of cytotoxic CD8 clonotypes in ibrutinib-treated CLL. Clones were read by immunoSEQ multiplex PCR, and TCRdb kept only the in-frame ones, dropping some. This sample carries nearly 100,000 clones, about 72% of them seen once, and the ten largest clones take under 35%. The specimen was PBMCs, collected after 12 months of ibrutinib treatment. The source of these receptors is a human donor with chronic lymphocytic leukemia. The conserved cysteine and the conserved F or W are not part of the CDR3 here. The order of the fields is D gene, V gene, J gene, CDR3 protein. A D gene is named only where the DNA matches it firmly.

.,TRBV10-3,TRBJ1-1,AISEVQNTEAF
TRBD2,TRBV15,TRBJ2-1,ATSRSSGSSYNEQF
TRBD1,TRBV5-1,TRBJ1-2,ASSFSGDRNGYT
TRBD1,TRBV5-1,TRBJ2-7,ASNRDSNYEQY
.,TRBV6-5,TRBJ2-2,ASSYHGYENTGELF
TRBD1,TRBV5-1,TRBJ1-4,ASSLGGTGRGEKLF
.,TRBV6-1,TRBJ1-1,ASSVGGSNTEAF
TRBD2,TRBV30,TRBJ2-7,AWSLGTSGGASDEQY
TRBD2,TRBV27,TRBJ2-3,ASSRRGWTSGGSDTQY
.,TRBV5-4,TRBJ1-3,ASSGSGGDVQGNTIY